This entry concerns a single T cell receptor (beta chain). Its specificity is not known. Treatment in this sample: 15 to 20 received Ad26.COV2.S at low or high dose, single or two shots; five or six received placebo; per-sample allocation not given. Collection of samples fell on day 63 after the first vaccine or placebo injection. These data belong to a study of Ad26.COV2.S vaccination and SARS-CoV-2 variants. Some clones are missing from TCRdb's copy, which holds only in-frame ones; the method was immunoSEQ multiplex PCR. The repertoire holds about 350,000 clones, with more than 75% as singletons. The study's findings and limits: Those who received vaccine or placebo ended up with similar non-spike TCR breadth.

Specimen: peripheral blood, collected in a trial of Ad26.COV2.S vaccine versus placebo. This TCR was recovered from a person aged 18-60 years who received the Ad26.COV2.S COVID-19 vaccine or a placebo.

CDR3 sequence (DNA): TGTGCCAGCAGTTATCCGGGGAACACTGAAGCTTTCTTT. This codes for CASSYPGNTEAFF. This sequence joins TRBV12-3 or TRBV12-4 and TRBJ1-1, with D unresolved. V lost 4 bases and J 1 base, leaving 7 bases between the germline ends. CDR3 length: 13 residues.